Shown below are 19 T cell receptor beta chains from a single sample sequenced in a study of shared clonotypes between healthy human individuals. Assay: immunoSEQ multiplex PCR; the TCRdb copy retains only in-frame clones and omits some. The sample has under 200,000 clones; over 85% are singletons. Sequenced material: naive CD4+ T cells sorted from blood. Sample subset: CD45RA+ positively selected. Receptors originate from a woman under 40 in good health.

The chain combines TRBV19 with TRBJ1-5; D remains ambiguous. This CDR3 comprises 17 residues. Germline values: CDR1 LNHDA, CDR2 SQIVND (reference sequence). Trimming took off 2 bases at V and 4 bases at J, with 18 bases between the two ends. The CDR3 nucleotides read TGTGCCAGTAGTATATCCCACCCCGGGAGAGGAAATCAGCCCCAGCATTTT. Its protein is CASSISHPGRGNQPQHF.

The chain recombines TRBV9 with TRBJ2-7; D is ambiguous. The CDR3 consists of 16 residues. The ends were cut back, 0 bases at V and 0 bases at J, with 13 bases in the middle. Germline lookup yields CDR1 SGDLS and CDR2 YYNGEE. CDR3 sequence reads: CASSVDPGVSSYEQYF. The CDR3 coding sequence is TGTGCCAGCAGCGTAGATCCGGGCGTGAGCTCCTACGAGCAGTACTTC.

CDR3 amino acids: CASSSGSGTGELFF. CDR3 nucleotides: TGTGCCAGTAGTAGCGGGAGCGGGACCGGGGAGCTGTTTTTT. This rearrangement joins TRBV19 to TRBJ2-2; 7 bases fit TRBD2. The CDR3 is 14 amino acids. CDR1 is LNHDA, CDR2 SQIVND, per germline (reference sequence). Trimming at V came to 4 bases and at J to 5 bases, leaving 4 bases not matched to a gene.

The chain carries TRBV10-1 and TRBJ2-3, with D uncertain. V was trimmed by 0 bases and J by 4 bases, leaving 11 bases between them. The V gene's germline CDR1 is WNHNN and CDR2 SYGVQD (reference sequence). The CDR3 sequence is 15 residues long. The CDR3 coding sequence is TGCGCCAGCAGTGAGTCGAAATCCCGGGCAGATACGCAGTATTTT. Residues: CASSESKSRADTQYF.

The chain couples TRBV11-3 to TRBJ2-5, with 7 bases that match TRBD1. Germline lookup yields CDR1 SGHNT and CDR2 YENEEA. The CDR3 is made up of 13 amino acids. With V trimmed by 4 bases and J by 6 bases, 5 bases remained unmatched. CDR3 in amino acids: CASSYRQGKTQYF. The CDR3, as DNA: TGTGCCAGCAGCTACAGACAGGGAAAGACCCAGTACTTC.

This rearrangement joins TRBV6-1 to TRBJ2-2; possibly TRBD1 or TRBD2 for D (5 bases each). Germline loops: CDR1 MNHNS, CDR2 SASEGT. The CDR3 consists of 16 residues. Trimming took 2 bases from V and 0 from J, leaving 10 bases between them. DNA of the CDR3: TGTGCCAGCAGTGAATATGGGGGACCGAACACCGGGGAGCTGTTTTTT. It encodes CASSEYGGPNTGELFF.

The chain carries TRBV28 and TRBJ1-4; tentative D call: TRBD1 (6 bases). There are 14 residues in the CDR3. Between the trimmed V and J ends, which lost 5 bases and 4 bases, there was a span of 11 bases. CDR1 and CDR2 (germline): MDHEN, SYDVKM. CDR3 in amino acids: CASSRTAFNEKLFF. The CDR3 DNA reads as TGTGCCAGCAGTCGGACAGCGTTTAATGAAAAACTGTTTTTT.

The chain employs TRBV28 and TRBJ2-7, with no clear D. The CDR3 loop spans 13 amino acids. The ends were cut back, 3 bases at V and 3 bases at J, with 9 bases in the middle. The germline V gene has CDR1 MDHEN and CDR2 SYDVKM. In nucleotides, the CDR3 is TGTGCCAGCAGTTTTCGCCCGATCTACGAGCAGTACTTC. Protein product: CASSFRPIYEQYF.

Concerning this clone: The identical CDR3 is also encoded by other nucleotide sequences in the sample. The chain employs TRBV27 and TRBJ2-7; 12 bases line up with TRBD2. The junction had 2 bases not matched to a gene; V was cut back by 4 bases and J by 1 base. CDR1 and CDR2 (germline): MNHEY, SMNVEV (reference sequence). The CDR3 has 15 amino acids. The CDR3 DNA follows: TGTGCCAGCAGTTCCCTAGCGGGGGGGTCCTACGAGCAGTACTTC. Its translation is CASSSLAGGSYEQYF.

Note on this clone: One end of the junction does not line up with germline, which may come from a read error. This rearrangement joins TRBV5-5 to TRBJ2-6; D uncertain. The germline V gene has CDR1 SGHKS and CDR2 YYEKEE (reference sequence). The CDR3 is made up of 17 amino acids. In DNA, the CDR3 is TGTGCCAGCCTATGGCCTGTCTCGCAAAAGTCGGGCCAACGTCCTGACTTC. It codes for CASLWPVSQKSGQRPDF.

J is TRBJ2-5 and V is TRBV4-2, with D hard to call. CDR3 size: 12 residues. Deletions cut 0 bases from V and 9 bases from J, with 8 bases between. Germline CDR1 reads LGHNA; CDR2 reads YNFKEQ. CDR3 amino acids: CASSQDLTSQYF. In nucleotides, the CDR3 is TGTGCCAGCAGCCAAGATCTGACGTCCCAGTACTTC.

This clone was observed a single time. The DNA for the CDR3 is TGTGCCAGCAGGCAAACCTCCTGGGACTCCTACGAGCAGTACTTC. It is translated as CASRQTSWDSYEQYF. The rearrangement uses TRBV28 and TRBJ2-7; D uncertain. The germline V and J ends were trimmed by 6 bases and 0 bases, with 15 bases remaining between them. The CDR3 consists of 15 residues. Per germline, CDR1 MDHEN and CDR2 SYDVKM.

The chain combines TRBV5-6 with TRBJ2-2; D is unresolved. Deletions cut 0 bases from V and 7 bases from J, with 7 bases between. Per the germline V gene, CDR1 is SGHDT and CDR2 is YYEEEE. This CDR3 is built from 13 residues. DNA of the CDR3: TGTGCCAGCAGCTTGGCCGCTGGCGGGGAGCTGTTTTTT. Protein sequence: CASSLAAGGELFF.

V usage is TRBV6-5 and J usage is TRBJ1-6; no clear D. Germline CDR1 MNHEY, CDR2 SVGAGI. Deletions cut 5 bases from V and 6 bases from J, with 5 bases between. CDR3 size: 12 residues. In DNA form, the CDR3 reads TGTGCCAGCAGTACTGGTAATTCACCCCTCCACTTT. Amino acids: CASSTGNSPLHF.

The chain joins TRBV28 to TRBJ2-5; 8 nucleotides match TRBD1. TRBJ2-7 matches the DNA end more closely, so the J call is doubtful. Germline CDR1 reads MDHEN; CDR2 reads SYDVKM. The CDR3 is 15 amino acids. DNA for the CDR3: TGTGCCAGCAGTTTGGGTGGGGACAGGACCTACGAGCAGTACTTC. Its translation is CASSLGGDRTYEQYF.

The chain is built from TRBV6-6 and TRBJ2-7, with a tentative D call TRBD2 (6 bases). Trimming took off 2 bases at V and 4 bases at J, with 15 bases between the two ends. The germline V gene encodes CDR1 MNHNY and CDR2 SVGAGI (reference sequence). CDR3 length: 15 residues. CDR3: CASSYDLAPSYEQYF. CDR3 nucleotides: TGTGCCAGCAGTTACGATCTAGCGCCTTCATACGAGCAGTACTTC.

The genes are TRBV28 and TRBJ1-2; the D gene is possibly TRBD1 (6 bases). Between the trimmed V and J ends, which lost 7 bases and 4 bases, there was a span of 22 bases. CDR1 MDHEN and CDR2 SYDVKM come from the germline V gene. The CDR3 extends over 16 amino acids. The CDR3 DNA follows: TGTGCCAGCAACCCTCTCCGGGGGGGCGACAGCTATGGCTACACCTTC. It encodes CASNPLRGGDSYGYTF.

The chain combines TRBV5-1 with TRBJ1-5; weak D call: TRBD1 (5 bases). CDR3 length equals 16 residues. Trimming stripped 0 bases from V and 0 bases from J, with 10 bases between. In germline, CDR1 is SGHRS, CDR2 YFSETQ. Written as DNA, the CDR3 is TGCGCCAGCAGCTTGGAGGGACCGAATAGCAATCAGCCCCAGCATTTT. This codes for CASSLEGPNSNQPQHF.

The V call is TRBV4-2, the J call TRBJ1-2; D possibly corresponds to TRBD1 (5 bases). The CDR3 sequence is 15 residues long. CDR1 is LGHNA and CDR2 is YNFKEQ in the germline V gene. Trimming took 0 bases from V and 1 from J, leaving 9 bases between them. CDR3 region: CASSQDSGFNYGYTF. The CDR3, as DNA: TGTGCCAGCAGCCAAGATTCAGGGTTTAACTATGGCTACACCTTC.